This entry concerns a single T cell receptor (beta chain). This specimen comes from a study of blood T cell repertoires in COVID-19. Study-level information: Whether acute or convalescent, the COVID-19 samples came from the United States, Italy and Spain.

Cohort 3 donors were reported recovered after two negative PCRs, clearance, or symptom resolution. After removal of 1 base from V and 3 bases from J, the junction contained 6 bases not matched to a gene. The CDR3 consists of 16 residues. Germline lookup yields CDR1 SGHRS and CDR2 YFSETQ. Original methodology: Reference gene primer amplification in the assay estimated nucleated cell counts. Generated by immunoSEQ multiplex PCR, the TCRdb table keeps only in-frame clones and is missing some. D and trimming were read from the DNA, whereas the V and J calls and clone size are those reported in that table. The repertoire consists of roughly 280,000 clones, with roughly nine tenths occurring once and the leading ten covering approximately 2.5%.

This TCR was recovered from a woman aged 18-29 years who had recovered from COVID-19. The V and J genes are TRBV5-1 and TRBJ2-5; 10 bases are shared with TRBD2. Sequencing was done on a sample of PBMCs or T cells enriched from blood (not recorded which). CDR3 nucleotides: TGCGCCAGCAGCTTGTTTGCTAGCGGGGGAAAAGAGACCCAGTACTTC. Protein product: CASSLFASGGKETQYF.